This T cell receptor beta chain was sequenced in a study of blood T cell repertoires in COVID-19. Libraries were prepared by immunoSEQ multiplex PCR; TCRdb keeps only in-frame clonotypes and omits some of them. The repertoire includes some 350,000 clones, more than 80% of them detected once, and under 4% sits in the top ten. CDR3 length: 15 residues. CDR1 is SGHDT, CDR2 YYEEEE, per germline. Losses at the gene ends were 4 bases for V and 5 bases for J; bases not matched to a gene: 7. Patients in Seattle were enrolled during active infection, then followed longitudinally. This receptor was identified in a woman in her twenties or thirties with COVID-19, enrolled during active disease. The sequenced sample consisted of peripheral blood. The chain recombines TRBV5-6 with TRBJ2-2; 8 bases are a match to TRBD1. The CDR3 DNA reads TGTGCCAGCAGCCCCCGGACAGGGCTGACCGGGGAGCTGTTTTTT. Encoded protein: CASSPRTGLTGELFF.